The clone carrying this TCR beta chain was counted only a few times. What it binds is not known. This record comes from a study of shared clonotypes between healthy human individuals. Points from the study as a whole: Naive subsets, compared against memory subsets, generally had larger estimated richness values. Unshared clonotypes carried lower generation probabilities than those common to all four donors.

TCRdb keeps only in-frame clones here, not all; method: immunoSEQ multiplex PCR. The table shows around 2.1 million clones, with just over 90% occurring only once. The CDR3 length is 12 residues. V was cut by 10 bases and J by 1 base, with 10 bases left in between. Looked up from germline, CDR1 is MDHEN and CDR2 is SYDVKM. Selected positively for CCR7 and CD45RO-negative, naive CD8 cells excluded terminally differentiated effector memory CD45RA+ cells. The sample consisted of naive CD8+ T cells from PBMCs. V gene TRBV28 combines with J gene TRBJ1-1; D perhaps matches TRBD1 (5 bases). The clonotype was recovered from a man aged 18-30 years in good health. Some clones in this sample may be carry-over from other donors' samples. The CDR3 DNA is TGTGCCACCAACGGGGGGAACACTGAAGCTTTCTTT. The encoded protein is CATNGGNTEAFF.